What follows is one T cell receptor (beta chain) and its context. Its cognate antigen is unknown. The data derive from a study of cytomegalovirus exposure and HLA in healthy donors. Turning to the study itself: Drawn from HLA-typed donors, tens of millions of unique TCRs were held in an early data release.

Amplification used 60 Vbeta primers and 13 Jbeta primers. Method: immunoSEQ multiplex PCR; TCRdb's copy keeps in-frame clones and lacks some. This table holds some 110,000 clones, roughly 70% found once. Study outcomes and limitations: Presence/absence analyses assumed roughly uniform sequencing depth across donors. Sequencing likely caused a cluster of highly shared sequence variants. Later work associated roughly 15,000 TCR beta sequences with HLA alleles at 0.05 false discovery rate.

Material for sequencing was PBMCs. The sequence derives from a man aged 25 to 40 in good health and CMV-seropositive.

CDR3 nucleotide sequence: TGCGCCAGCAGCCAAGAAACCCTAGCTAACTATGGCTACACCTTC. Protein product: CASSQETLANYGYTF. The rearrangement uses TRBV4-1 and TRBJ1-2; D is unclear. V lost 0 bases and J lost 0, with 8 bases in between. The CDR3 loop spans 15 amino acids. The V gene's germline CDR1 is MGHRA and CDR2 YSYEKL.